These 32 T cell receptor beta chains originate from one sample sequenced in a study of identical twins. Using its own MiXCR run on the 5' RACE reads, TCRdb lists one record per CDR3 protein. Of some 250,000 distinct CDR3 sequences detected, approximately 7.1% appear once; the ten largest clones hold approximately 15%. The sample was also linked to a second study, of T cells expressing NK-cell markers.

What was sequenced was CD8+ T cells sorted from blood. These receptors originate from a woman under 30 in good health.

This clonotype occurred a few times. The J gene is TRBJ2-7, the V gene TRBV11-2; 8 bases match TRBD2. The V gene's germline CDR1 is SGHAT and CDR2 FQNNGV. The CDR3 is 17 residues long. The V gene end was trimmed by 1 base and the J gene end by 2 bases; junction bases not matched to a gene: 10. The CDR3 protein is CASSLVGSGRAPYEQYF. In DNA, the CDR3 is TGTGCCAGCAGCTTAGTGGGGTCCGGGAGGGCCCCCTACGAGCAGTACTTC.

The genes are TRBV7-9 and TRBJ2-5, with D unclear. Germline V gene lookup returns CDR1 SEHNR and CDR2 FQNEAQ (reference sequence). The V end lost 1 base, the J end lost 5 bases, and 8 bases lay between the germline ends. CDR3 length: 13 amino acids. The CDR3, as DNA: TGTGCCAGCAGCTTAGATGGGCGCGAGACCCAGTACTTC. Amino acids: CASSLDGRETQYF.

This clonotype was picked up many times. The chain is built from TRBV12-3 or TRBV12-4 and TRBJ2-1; a weak D match, TRBD1 (6 bases). There are 11 residues in the CDR3. V was cut by 7 bases and J by 7 bases, with 8 bases left in between. The chain's CDR3 is CASIQGNEQFF. The CDR3 bases are TGTGCCAGCATCCAGGGGAATGAGCAGTTCTTC.

In this sample, this clonotype turned up many times. The chain carries TRBV9 and TRBJ2-1, with 11 positions matching TRBD2. Looked up from germline, CDR1 is SGDLS and CDR2 is YYNGEE. The J segment lost 10 bases and the V segment lost 3 bases, leaving 9 bases of the junction unmatched. This CDR3 contains 15 residues. The CDR3 here is CASSAETSGAYEQFF. The CDR3 DNA follows: TGTGCCAGCAGCGCTGAGACTAGCGGGGCCTACGAGCAGTTCTTC. Together with reference TRBV9 and TRBJ2-1, the CDR3 gives the full variable domain: DSGVTQTPKHLITATGQRVTLRCSPRSGDLSVYWYQQSLDQGLQFLIQYYNGEERAKGNILERFSAQQFPDLHSELNLSSLELGDSALYFCASSAETSGAYEQFFGPGTRLTVL.

This clonotype was found a few times. J is TRBJ1-1 and V is TRBV11-2, with TRBD1 as a possible D gene (6 bases). V lost 5 bases, J lost 1 base, and 23 bases lay in between. The CDR3 sequence is 18 residues long. Germline V CDR1 and CDR2: SGHAT, FQNNGV. In nucleotides, the CDR3 is TGTGCCAGCAGCGAGCGAAAACCGGGACAACGGTCGAACACTGAAGCTTTCTTT. This gives the protein CASSERKPGQRSNTEAFF.

The table lists this clonotype with a few counts. The CDR3 sequence is CASSYSRTNNEQFF. DNA of the CDR3: TGTGCCAGCAGTTACTCGAGGACTAACAATGAGCAGTTCTTC. V and J are TRBV6-2 or TRBV6-3 and TRBJ2-1; TRBD2 is a possible D gene (6 bases). The CDR3 extends over 14 amino acids. CDR1 is MNHEY, CDR2 SVGEGT, per germline. The V gene lost 0 bases and the J gene lost 5 bases, with 8 bases spanning the gap.

This clonotype appeared many times. The chain has TRBV27 and TRBJ2-5; no clear D gene. The CDR3 length is 16 residues. Trimming stripped 5 bases from V and 5 bases from J, with 21 bases between. In germline, CDR1 is MNHEY, CDR2 SMNVEV (reference sequence). For the CDR3, the DNA is TGTGCCAGCAGTCCTATAGTGGCCCCCTTTTCCGAGACCCAGTACTTC. This codes for CASSPIVAPFSETQYF.

The table lists this clonotype with a few counts. The V and J genes are TRBV19 and TRBJ2-2; D call uncertain. This CDR3 is built from 12 residues. Germline loops: CDR1 LNHDA, CDR2 SQIVND (reference sequence). The V end was cut by 8 bases, the J end by 5 bases, with 9 bases between. The CDR3 region is CASVRRTGELFF. The CDR3 nucleotides are TGTGCCAGTGTGAGGCGAACCGGGGAGCTGTTTTTT. The variable domain in full, completed from reference TRBV19 and TRBJ2-2, reads DGGITQSPKYLFRKEGQNVTLSCEQNLNHDAMYWYRQDPGQGLRLIYYSQIVNDFQKGDIAEGYSVSREKKESFPLTVTSAQKNPTAFYLCASVRRTGELFFGEGSRLTVL.

This clonotype was counted many times. The chain is built from TRBV6-2 or TRBV6-3 and TRBJ1-1; D is unresolved. The CDR3 spans 11 residues. Germline CDR1 and CDR2: MNHEY and SVGEGT. Trimming removed 2 bases from V and 8 bases from J, with 6 bases in between. The CDR3 DNA reads as TGTGCCAGCAGTTACGCGGGAGAAGCTTTCTTT. Translated, it gives CASSYAGEAFF.

The table lists this clonotype with a count of one. One junction end does not reproduce the germline sequence, and a read error may be involved. The rearrangement links TRBV20-1 to TRBJ2-1; the D gene is possibly TRBD1 (5 bases). Looked up from germline, CDR1 is DFQATT and CDR2 is SNEGSKA (reference sequence). The CDR3 contains 16 residues. The CDR3 nucleotides read TGCTGTGCTAGAGGCCCCAGGGTATTCCCATACAATGAGCAGTTCTTC. This translates into CCARGPRVFPYNEQFF.

This clonotype has just a few counts. This CDR3 is CASSYLDRDSNQPQHF. The CDR3 DNA reads as TGTGCCAGCAGTTACCTCGACAGGGATAGCAATCAGCCCCAGCATTTT. This rearrangement joins TRBV6-2 or TRBV6-3 to TRBJ1-5; TRBD1 matches 7 bases. The germline CDR1 and CDR2 sequences are MNHEY and SVGEGT. V dropped 2 bases and J dropped 0; count of bases not matched to a gene: 4. This CDR3 is built from 16 residues.

The V gene is TRBV11-2, the J gene TRBJ1-5; D may be TRBD1 (5 bases). In germline, CDR1 is SGHAT, CDR2 FQNNGV. With 4 bases removed from V and 6 bases from J, the gap between germline ends came to 16 bases. The CDR3 length is 15 residues. This chain's CDR3 is CASSSDLQGAQPQHF. The CDR3 DNA is TGTGCCAGCAGCTCCGACCTCCAGGGAGCTCAGCCCCAGCATTTT.

This clonotype appeared a few times. V usage is TRBV20-1 and J usage is TRBJ2-3; D is perhaps TRBD2 (5 bases). This CDR3 is built from 13 residues. V shed 1 base and J shed 2 bases, with 7 bases lying between them. Germline values: CDR1 DFQATT, CDR2 SNEGSKA (reference sequence). In DNA form, the CDR3 reads TGCAGTGCTAGAGCGGGGTTCACAGATACGCAGTATTTT. It translates to CSARAGFTDTQYF.

This clonotype showed up many times. This rearrangement joins TRBV20-1 to TRBJ2-1; 9 nucleotides match TRBD2. This CDR3 has 14 amino acids. J was trimmed by 3 bases and V by 5 bases; bases with no gene match: 5. Germline CDR1 and CDR2: DFQATT and SNEGSKA (reference sequence). Here the CDR3 reads CSAAPSGNYNEQFF. The CDR3, as DNA: TGCAGTGCTGCCCCTAGCGGGAACTACAATGAGCAGTTCTTC.

Ten or more counts support this clonotype. The genes are TRBV29-1 and TRBJ2-1; D possibly corresponds to TRBD2 (6 bases). Trimming cost V 0 bases and J 7 bases, with 7 bases left between them. This CDR3 is 12 amino acids long. From germline, CDR1 is SQVTM and CDR2 ANQGSEA. In DNA form, the CDR3 reads TGCAGCGTTGAAGAAGGGACTAATGAGCAGTTCTTC. This translates into CSVEEGTNEQFF.

This clonotype showed up just a few times. The rearrangement links TRBV6-1 to TRBJ1-6; D remains ambiguous. Trimming removed 7 bases from V and 2 bases from J, with 15 bases in between. CDR3 length: 16 amino acids. In germline, CDR1 is MNHNS, CDR2 SASEGT. The CDR3 sequence is CASKGGALAYNSPLHF. The CDR3, as DNA: TGTGCCAGCAAGGGAGGCGCGCTTGCCTATAATTCACCCCTCCACTTT.

This clonotype was observed a handful of times. The chain has TRBV4-2 and TRBJ2-1; 12 positions agree with TRBD2. J lost 6 bases, V lost 5 bases, and 5 bases had no gene match. Germline loops: CDR1 LGHNA, CDR2 YNFKEQ. CDR3 size: 15 residues. CDR3 region: CASSFRTSGTNEQFF. CDR3 bases: TGTGCCAGCAGCTTCAGGACTAGCGGGACCAATGAGCAGTTCTTC.

Many counts were recorded for this clonotype. V gene TRBV5-1 combines with J gene TRBJ2-1, with 7 nucleotides matching TRBD2. Looked up from germline, CDR1 is SGHRS and CDR2 is YFSETQ. The length of the CDR3 is 14 residues. Trimming at V came to 3 bases and at J to 10 bases, leaving 10 bases not matched to a gene. Here the CDR3 reads CASSSGLSSPEQFF. The CDR3 nucleotides read TGCGCCAGCAGCTCGGGACTATCCTCCCCGGAGCAGTTCTTC.

This clonotype has a handful of counts. The chain uses TRBV19 and TRBJ2-7, with D uncertain. From germline, CDR1 is LNHDA and CDR2 SQIVND (reference sequence). V was cut by 0 bases and J by 4 bases, with 10 bases left in between. The CDR3 extends over 14 amino acids. CDR3 sequence reads: CASSIDLQPYEQYF. The CDR3 nucleotides are TGTGCCAGTAGTATAGACCTACAACCTTACGAGCAGTACTTC.

The rearrangement links TRBV20-1 to TRBJ2-1, with a possible D match to TRBD1 (5 bases). The germline gives CDR1 DFQATT, CDR2 SNEGSKA (reference sequence). The CDR3 extends over 15 amino acids. V gave up 4 bases and J gave up 0 bases, with 13 bases separating them. The DNA of the CDR3 is TGCAGTGCTACCCCTTACAGGAGCTCCTACAATGAGCAGTTCTTC. Translation gives CSATPYRSSYNEQFF.

The rearrangement joins TRBV18 to TRBJ2-2; D unresolved. V lost 6 bases and J 1 base, leaving 18 bases between the germline ends. The CDR3 totals 17 residues. The V gene's germline CDR1 is KGHSH and CDR2 LQKENI. The CDR3 loop is CASSLLTPVQNTGELFF. The CDR3 DNA reads as TGTGCCAGCTCCCTCCTAACCCCGGTGCAGAACACCGGGGAGCTGTTTTTT.

This clonotype was seen only a few times. The V and J genes are TRBV9 and TRBJ2-2; TRBD2 matches at 7 bases. Germline V gene data show CDR1 as SGDLS and CDR2 as YYNGEE. This CDR3 is 15 amino acids long. V gave up 0 bases and J gave up 3 bases; unmatched junction bases: 2. The CDR3 here is CASSVEGRDTGELFF. CDR3 bases: TGTGCCAGCAGCGTAGAAGGGAGGGACACCGGGGAGCTGTTTTTT.

The V call is TRBV13, the J call TRBJ2-7; the D is unclear. The germline gives CDR1 PRHDT, CDR2 FYEKMQ (reference sequence). The ends were cut back, 3 bases at V and 3 bases at J, with 12 bases in the middle. This CDR3 is built from 14 residues. This CDR3 reads CASSFGPSYYEQYF. Here the CDR3 DNA reads TGTGCCAGCAGCTTCGGCCCCAGTTACTACGAGCAGTACTTC.

This clonotype was recorded at least ten times. The rearrangement joins TRBV5-1 to TRBJ1-1; no clear D gene. CDR1 is SGHRS, CDR2 YFSETQ, per germline. CDR3 length: 14 residues. V gave up 2 bases and J gave up 5 bases, with 13 bases separating them. For the CDR3, the DNA is TGCGCCAGCAGCTTAGAAACAGTGGGGACTGAAGCTTTCTTT. The encoded protein is CASSLETVGTEAFF.

This clonotype appeared a few times. The chain couples TRBV4-3 to TRBJ2-7; 9 bases fit TRBD2. V shed 4 bases, J shed 3 bases, and the junction held 7 bases outside the gene matches. Germline V lookup: CDR1 LGHNA, CDR2 YSLEER. The CDR3 is 15 residues long. CDR3 residues: CASSPTSGADYEQYF. The DNA of the CDR3 is TGCGCCAGCAGCCCGACTAGCGGTGCGGACTACGAGCAGTACTTC.

The sample holds many counts of this clonotype. The chain has TRBV27 and TRBJ1-5, with 7 bases matching TRBD1. The CDR3 contains 16 residues. Germline CDR1 and CDR2: MNHEY and SMNVEV (reference sequence). Trimming at V came to 6 bases and at J to 1 base, leaving 9 bases not matched to a gene. CDR3 DNA sequence: TGTGCCAGCAGACCTGAGACAGGGCCGAGCAATCAGCCCCAGCATTTT. Protein product: CASRPETGPSNQPQHF.

The J gene is TRBJ2-3, the V gene TRBV7-9; perhaps TRBD2 as D (6 bases). Germline V gives CDR1 SEHNR, CDR2 FQNEAQ (reference sequence). The CDR3 contains 17 residues. The germline V and J ends were trimmed by 5 bases and 6 bases, with 24 bases remaining between them. Here the CDR3 DNA reads TGTGCCAGCAGCCCGCCGGGAGCCGAGGTCGGCGGGGATACGCAGTATTTT. It is translated as CASSPPGAEVGGDTQYF.

This clonotype occurred many times. This chain uses TRBV11-2 with TRBJ2-5; the D gene is possibly TRBD2 (6 bases). Trimming pared 1 base from V and 3 bases from J, leaving 9 bases between. Germline V CDR1 and CDR2: SGHAT, FQNNGV. The CDR3 contains 14 residues. CDR3 coding DNA: TGTGCCAGCAGCTTAGGACTAGTGAAAGAGACCCAGTACTTC. As protein: CASSLGLVKETQYF.

Ten or more counts support this clonotype. The chain combines TRBV27 with TRBJ2-1; TRBD1 agrees at 7 bases. This CDR3 spans 15 amino acids. Germline V gives CDR1 MNHEY, CDR2 SMNVEV (reference sequence). V was clipped by 6 bases and J by 0 bases; unmatched bases: 5. The CDR3: CASRPGQSSYNEQFF. The DNA of the CDR3 is TGTGCCAGCAGGCCGGGACAGAGCTCCTACAATGAGCAGTTCTTC.

This clonotype was seen only a few times. The chain recombines TRBV4-1 with TRBJ2-7; D gene unclear. The CDR3 runs 14 residues. V was shortened by 3 bases and J by 3 bases, with 12 bases between the two germline ends. From germline, CDR1 is MGHRA and CDR2 YSYEKL. DNA of the CDR3: TGCGCCAGCAGCCAGGGGAAGGGTAGCTACGAGCAGTACTTC. It codes for CASSQGKGSYEQYF.

The V gene is TRBV7-2, the J gene TRBJ1-2; weak D call: TRBD1 (5 bases). V lost 7 bases to trimming and J lost 7 bases, with 13 bases between them. The CDR3 contains 12 residues. Germline V gene lookup returns CDR1 SGHTA and CDR2 FQGNSA. The chain's CDR3 is CASTQLGGGYTF. The CDR3 region has the DNA TGTGCCAGCACCCAACTCGGGGGTGGCTACACCTTC.

This clonotype was recorded at least ten times. This chain connects TRBV12-3 or TRBV12-4 to TRBJ2-7; the D gene could be TRBD1 or TRBD2 (5 bases each). The CDR3 length is 12 residues. Deletions cut 5 bases from V and 4 bases from J, with 9 bases between. CDR3 residues: CASSRDAYEQYF. In nucleotides, the CDR3 is TGTGCCAGCAGTAGGGACGCATACGAGCAGTACTTC.